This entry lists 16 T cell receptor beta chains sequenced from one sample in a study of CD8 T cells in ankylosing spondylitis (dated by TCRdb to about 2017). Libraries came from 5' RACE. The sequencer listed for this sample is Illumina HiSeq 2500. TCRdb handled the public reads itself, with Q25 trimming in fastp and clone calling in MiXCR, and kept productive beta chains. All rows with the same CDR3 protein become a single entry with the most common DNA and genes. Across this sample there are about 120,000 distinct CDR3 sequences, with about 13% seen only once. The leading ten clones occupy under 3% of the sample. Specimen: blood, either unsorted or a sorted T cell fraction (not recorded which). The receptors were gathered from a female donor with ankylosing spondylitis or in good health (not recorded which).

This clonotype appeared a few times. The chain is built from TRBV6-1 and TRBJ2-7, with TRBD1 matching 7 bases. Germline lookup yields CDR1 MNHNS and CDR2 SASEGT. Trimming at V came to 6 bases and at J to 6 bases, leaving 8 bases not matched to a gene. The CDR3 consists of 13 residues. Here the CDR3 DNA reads TGTGCCAGCAGACAGGGACAGTTATCCGAGCAGTACTTC. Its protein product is CASRQGQLSEQYF.

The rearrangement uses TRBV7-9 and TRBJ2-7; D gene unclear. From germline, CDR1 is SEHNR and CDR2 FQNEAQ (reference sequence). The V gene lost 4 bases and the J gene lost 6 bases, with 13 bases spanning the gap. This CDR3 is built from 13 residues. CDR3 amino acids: CASSSSVYSEQYF. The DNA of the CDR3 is TGTGCCAGCAGCTCCTCCGTCTATTCCGAGCAGTACTTC.

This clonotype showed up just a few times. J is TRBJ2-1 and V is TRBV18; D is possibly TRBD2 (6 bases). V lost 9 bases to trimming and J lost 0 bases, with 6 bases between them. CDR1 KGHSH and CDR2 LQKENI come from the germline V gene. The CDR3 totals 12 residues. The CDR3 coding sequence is TGTGCCAGGGGAGGCTCCTACAATGAGCAGTTCTTC. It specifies CARGGSYNEQFF.

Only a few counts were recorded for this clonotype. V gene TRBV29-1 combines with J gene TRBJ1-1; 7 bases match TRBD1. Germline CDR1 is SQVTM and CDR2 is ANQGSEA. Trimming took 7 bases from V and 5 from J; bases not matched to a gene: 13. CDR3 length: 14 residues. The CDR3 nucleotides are TGCAGCGCCTCTTTTACGGCAGGGGGGACTGAAGCTTTCTTT. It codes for CSASFTAGGTEAFF.

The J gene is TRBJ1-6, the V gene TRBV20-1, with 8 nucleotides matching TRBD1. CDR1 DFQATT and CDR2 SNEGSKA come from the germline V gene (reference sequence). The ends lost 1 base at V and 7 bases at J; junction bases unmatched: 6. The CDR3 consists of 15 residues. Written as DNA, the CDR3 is TGCAGTGCTAGAGTTAGCGCAGGGGGCAATTCACCCCTCCACTTT. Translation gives CSARVSAGGNSPLHF.

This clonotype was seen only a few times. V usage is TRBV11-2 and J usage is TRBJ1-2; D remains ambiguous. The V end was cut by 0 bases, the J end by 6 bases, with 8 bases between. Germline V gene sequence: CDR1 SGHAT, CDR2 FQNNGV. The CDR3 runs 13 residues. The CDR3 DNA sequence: TGTGCCAGCAGCTTAGATGGGCTGGATGGCTACACCTTC. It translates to CASSLDGLDGYTF.

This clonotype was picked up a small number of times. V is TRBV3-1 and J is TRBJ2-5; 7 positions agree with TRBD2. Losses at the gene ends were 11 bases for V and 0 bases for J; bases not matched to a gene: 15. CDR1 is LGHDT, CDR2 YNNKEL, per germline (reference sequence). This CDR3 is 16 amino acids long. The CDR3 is CASSYRGAGYQETQYF. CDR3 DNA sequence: TGTGCCTCCTCCTATAGAGGAGCGGGATACCAAGAGACCCAGTACTTC.

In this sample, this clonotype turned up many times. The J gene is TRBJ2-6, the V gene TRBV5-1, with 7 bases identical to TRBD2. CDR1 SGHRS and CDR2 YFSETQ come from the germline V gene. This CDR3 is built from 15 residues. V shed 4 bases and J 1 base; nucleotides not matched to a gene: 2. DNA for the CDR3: TGCGCCAGCAGCAAGGGAGGGTCTGGGGCCAACGTCCTGACTTTC. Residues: CASSKGGSGANVLTF.

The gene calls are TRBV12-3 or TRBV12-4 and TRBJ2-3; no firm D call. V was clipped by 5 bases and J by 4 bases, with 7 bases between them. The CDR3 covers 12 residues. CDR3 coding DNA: TGTGCCAGCAGTCTCAGACCAGATACGCAGTATTTT. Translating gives CASSLRPDTQYF.

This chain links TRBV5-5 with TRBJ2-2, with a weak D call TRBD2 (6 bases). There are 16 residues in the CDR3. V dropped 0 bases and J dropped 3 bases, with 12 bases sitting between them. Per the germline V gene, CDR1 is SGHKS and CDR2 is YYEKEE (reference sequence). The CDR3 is CASSLVGRTDTGELFF. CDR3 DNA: TGTGCCAGCAGCTTGGTAGGGAGGACGGACACCGGGGAGCTGTTTTTT.

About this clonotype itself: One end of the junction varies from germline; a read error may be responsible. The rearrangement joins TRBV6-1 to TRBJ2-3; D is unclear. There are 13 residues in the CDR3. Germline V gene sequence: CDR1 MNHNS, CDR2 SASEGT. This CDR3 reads CATSEIGTDTQYF. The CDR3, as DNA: TGTGCCACCAGTGAAATCGGCACAGATACGCAGTATTTT.

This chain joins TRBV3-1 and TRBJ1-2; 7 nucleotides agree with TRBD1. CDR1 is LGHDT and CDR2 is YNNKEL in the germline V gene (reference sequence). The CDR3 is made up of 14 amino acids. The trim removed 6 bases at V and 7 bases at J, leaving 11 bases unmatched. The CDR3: CASRPGTVDFGYTF. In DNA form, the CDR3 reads TGTGCCAGCAGGCCCGGGACAGTCGATTTTGGCTACACCTTC.

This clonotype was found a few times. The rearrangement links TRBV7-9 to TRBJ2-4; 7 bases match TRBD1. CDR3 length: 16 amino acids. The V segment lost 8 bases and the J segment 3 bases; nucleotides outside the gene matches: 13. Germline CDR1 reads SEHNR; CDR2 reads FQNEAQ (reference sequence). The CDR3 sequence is CASRPEFQGDKNIQYF. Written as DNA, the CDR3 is TGTGCCAGCCGCCCTGAGTTCCAGGGGGACAAAAACATTCAGTACTTC.

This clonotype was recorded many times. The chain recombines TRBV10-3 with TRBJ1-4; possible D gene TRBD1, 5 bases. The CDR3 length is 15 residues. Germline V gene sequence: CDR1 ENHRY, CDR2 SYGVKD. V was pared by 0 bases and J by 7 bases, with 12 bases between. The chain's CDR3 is CAISESELGGEKLFF. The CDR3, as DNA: TGTGCCATCAGTGAGTCGGAATTGGGGGGTGAAAAACTGTTTTTT.

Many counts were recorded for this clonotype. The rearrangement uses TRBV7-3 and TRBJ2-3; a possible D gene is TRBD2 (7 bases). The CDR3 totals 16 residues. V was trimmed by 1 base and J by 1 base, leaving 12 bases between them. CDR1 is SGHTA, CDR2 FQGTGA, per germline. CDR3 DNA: TGTGCCAGCAGCTTAAGGGGAGGGGGAGGCACAGATACGCAGTATTTT. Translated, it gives CASSLRGGGGTDTQYF.

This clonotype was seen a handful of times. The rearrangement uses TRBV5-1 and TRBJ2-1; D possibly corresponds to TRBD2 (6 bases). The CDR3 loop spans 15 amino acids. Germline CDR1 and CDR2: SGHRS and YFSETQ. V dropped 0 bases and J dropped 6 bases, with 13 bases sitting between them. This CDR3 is CASSLEGGAGNEQFF. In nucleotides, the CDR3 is TGCGCCAGCAGCTTGGAAGGCGGGGCGGGCAATGAGCAGTTCTTC.